The 31 T cell receptor beta chains in this list originate from one sample, sequenced in a study of control samples from healthy donors and cancer patients. The assay was immunoSEQ multiplex PCR, and TCRdb's table has in-frame clones only and misses some. The data hold approximately 190,000 clones, with about 89% observed a single time. Sequencing used blood. The origin of the receptors is a man aged 25 to 40 in good health.

This chain connects TRBV21-1 to TRBJ2-7; TRBD2, the table's D call, lacks a check against the DNA. TRBV21-1 has pseudogene status. The CDR3 has 15 residues. This CDR3 is CASSKDRARVYEQYF. The CDR3, as DNA: TGTGCCAGCAGCAAAGATAGGGCGCGGGTCTACGAGCAGTACTTC.

Concerning this clone: Other DNA variants within this sample encode the same CDR3. V usage is TRBV15 and J usage is TRBJ1-4, with TRBD1 matching over 7 bases. Germline V gives CDR1 LNHNV, CDR2 YYDKDF (reference sequence). The junction had 8 bases not matched to a gene; V was cut back by 5 bases and J by 5 bases. This CDR3 is built from 15 residues. For the CDR3, the DNA is TGTGCCACCAGCGGTCCAGGGGGTGGCAATGAAAAACTGTTTTTT. Amino acid sequence: CATSGPGGGNEKLFF. The whole variable domain, remainder taken from reference TRBV15 and TRBJ1-4, is DAMVIQNPRYQVTQFGKPVTLSCSQTLNHNVMYWYQQKSSQAPKLLFHYYDKDFNNEADTPDNFQSRRPNTSFCFLDIRSPGLGDTAMYLCATSGPGGGNEKLFFGSGTQLSVL.

This chain links TRBV30 with TRBJ1-1, with 7 bases aligning to TRBD1. The CDR3 sequence is 15 residues long. J was trimmed by 1 base and V by 2 bases; bases with no gene match: 7. The germline CDR1 and CDR2 sequences are GTSNPN and SVGIG (reference sequence). The CDR3 loop is CAWSSWDSRNTEAFF. The CDR3 DNA follows: TGTGCCTGGAGTAGCTGGGACAGCCGGAACACTGAAGCTTTCTTT.

J is TRBJ1-3 and V is TRBV30; D unclear. The CDR3 sequence is 15 residues long. Trimming shortened V by 4 bases and J by 4 bases, and 17 bases separated the two germline ends. The germline V gene encodes CDR1 GTSNPN and CDR2 SVGIG (reference sequence). Written as DNA, the CDR3 is TGTGCCTGGATTAGGGAGACCGCACTCGGAAACACCATATATTTT. Residues: CAWIRETALGNTIYF.

The chain links TRBV7-9 to TRBJ2-5, with D perhaps assigned TRBD1 or TRBD2 (5 bases each). The germline V and J ends were trimmed by 0 bases and 5 bases, with 10 bases remaining between them. Germline lookup yields CDR1 SEHNR and CDR2 FQNEAQ (reference sequence). The CDR3 consists of 14 residues. Here the CDR3 DNA reads TGTGCCAGCAGCTTAGCGGGACCGGCGGAGACCCAGTACTTC. Translation: CASSLAGPAETQYF.

This chain connects TRBV7-2 to TRBJ2-3; D is unclear. CDR3 size: 13 residues. The germline CDR1 and CDR2 sequences are SGHTA and FQGNSA. V dropped 1 base and J dropped 0 bases, with 2 bases sitting between them. The CDR3 nucleotides read TGTGCCAGCAGCTTAGGGAGCACAGATACGCAGTATTTT. This translates into CASSLGSTDTQYF.

The J gene is TRBJ2-2, the V gene TRBV9, with 7 bases matching TRBD2. Trimming cost V 1 base and J 5 bases; bases outside gene matches: 11. Germline CDR1 SGDLS, CDR2 YYNGEE. This CDR3 has 17 residues. Here the CDR3 reads CASSVPRPGEGTGELFF. The CDR3 DNA is TGTGCCAGCAGCGTACCCCGCCCGGGGGAGGGGACCGGGGAGCTGTTTTTT.

This clone was seen just once. CDR3 in amino acids: CATSVLAGSADTQYF. The CDR3 nucleotides are TGTGCCACCAGTGTGCTAGCGGGGTCGGCAGATACGCAGTATTTT. The chain couples TRBV24-1 to TRBJ2-3, with TRBD2 matching over 9 bases. The CDR3 runs 15 residues. V was pared by 5 bases and J by 4 bases, with 6 bases of the junction left unmatched. Looked up from germline, CDR1 is KGHDR and CDR2 is SFDVKD.

The gene calls are TRBV5-1 and TRBJ2-7; 9 bases are shared with TRBD1. The CDR3 runs 17 residues. Germline assignment: CDR1 SGHRS and CDR2 YFSETQ. J lost 4 bases, V lost 0 bases, and 11 bases had no gene match. The CDR3 loop reads CASSLVGTGRVWYEQYF. The DNA of the CDR3 is TGCGCCAGCAGCTTGGTCGGGACAGGGAGAGTGTGGTACGAGCAGTACTTC.

V gene TRBV18 combines with J gene TRBJ2-7; TRBD1 aligns across 11 bases. The CDR3 is 15 residues long. Germline V gene lookup returns CDR1 KGHSH and CDR2 LQKENI. The V segment lost 4 bases and the J segment 5 bases; nucleotides outside the gene matches: 7. CDR3 coding DNA: TGTGCCAGCTCACGCGGGACAGGGGGGATGGACGAGCAGTACTTC. Protein sequence: CASSRGTGGMDEQYF.

The chain uses TRBV24-1 and TRBJ2-7; weak D call: TRBD2 (5 bases). Germline CDR1 is KGHDR and CDR2 is SFDVKD. CDR3 length: 14 residues. Trimming removed 4 bases at V and 4 bases at J, with 13 bases between. Here the CDR3 reads CATSDAGSGYEQYF. The CDR3 DNA reads TGTGCCACCAGTGACGCCGGGTCGGGGTACGAGCAGTACTTC.

The chain has TRBV29-1 and TRBJ2-6; D unclear. CDR1 and CDR2 (germline): SQVTM, ANQGSEA. The length of the CDR3 is 13 residues. Trimming removed 5 bases at V and 4 bases at J, with 9 bases between. CDR3 in amino acids: CSVWGSGANVLTF. The CDR3 DNA sequence: TGCAGCGTTTGGGGTTCGGGGGCCAACGTCCTGACTTTC.

The chain has TRBV29-1 and TRBJ2-1; D is unresolved. The CDR3 consists of 12 residues. CDR1 and CDR2 from the germline V gene are SQVTM and ANQGSEA. The V gene lost 5 bases and the J gene lost 7 bases, with 12 bases spanning the gap. CDR3 in amino acids: CSVQPNLNEQFF. The CDR3 nucleotides read TGCAGCGTTCAACCAAATCTGAATGAGCAGTTCTTC.

This clone was seen a single time. The chain recombines TRBV12-3 or TRBV12-4 with TRBJ2-7; no reliable D call. This CDR3 contains 13 residues. V was cut by 2 bases and J by 2 bases, with 7 bases left in between. CDR3 region: CASSLSTPYEQYF. Written as DNA, the CDR3 is TGTGCCAGCAGTTTAAGCACGCCCTACGAGCAGTACTTC.

The J gene is TRBJ1-4, the V gene TRBV6-5, with a possible D match to TRBD1 (5 bases). The CDR3 is made up of 14 amino acids. V dropped 6 bases and J dropped 6 bases, with 14 bases sitting between them. From germline, CDR1 is MNHEY and CDR2 SVGAGI. The CDR3 loop reads CASSLNLGHEKLFF. In DNA form, the CDR3 reads TGTGCCAGCAGCCTCAACCTGGGGCATGAAAAACTGTTTTTT.

This rearrangement joins TRBV5-4 to TRBJ2-4; D uncertain. With 4 bases removed from V and 0 bases from J, the gap between germline ends came to 8 bases. Germline V lookup: CDR1 SGHNT, CDR2 YYREEE (reference sequence). The CDR3 length is 14 residues. In DNA, the CDR3 is TGTGCCAGCAGCCCCACACTAGCCAAAAACATTCAGTACTTC. Translated: CASSPTLAKNIQYF. Using reference TRBV5-4 and TRBJ2-4 for the parts outside the CDR3, the full variable domain is ETGVTQSPTHLIKTRGQQVTLRCSSQSGHNTVSWYQQALGQGPQFIFQYYREEENGRGNFPPRFSGLQFPNYSSELNVNALELDDSALYLCASSPTLAKNIQYFGAGTRLSVL.

The V call is TRBV18, the J call TRBJ1-2; D not resolved. The ends were cut back, 4 bases at V and 3 bases at J, with 15 bases in the middle. This CDR3 has 15 amino acids. From germline, CDR1 is KGHSH and CDR2 LQKENI. CDR3 region: CASSLTTDTYYGYTF. CDR3 DNA: TGTGCCAGCTCACTTACCACTGACACCTACTATGGCTACACCTTC.

This rearrangement joins TRBV6-5 to TRBJ1-2; D not certain. V lost 7 bases and J 6 bases, leaving 18 bases between the germline ends. The CDR3 has 14 residues. Germline CDR1 MNHEY, CDR2 SVGAGI. The CDR3 nucleotides are TGTGCCAGCACCGAAAATGGGTTTCGGAATGGCTACACCTTC. Translated: CASTENGFRNGYTF.

The chain uses TRBV27 and TRBJ2-3; D is undetermined. V lost 3 bases and J lost 1, with 8 bases in between. CDR1 MNHEY and CDR2 SMNVEV come from the germline V gene (reference sequence). The CDR3 loop spans 14 amino acids. CDR3 coding DNA: TGTGCCAGCAGTTTTTCGGCGGGCACAGATACGCAGTATTTT. Protein sequence: CASSFSAGTDTQYF.

This clone was recorded a few times. The chain joins TRBV7-6 to TRBJ2-7; D may match TRBD1 or TRBD2 (6 bases each). V dropped 5 bases and J dropped 2 bases, with 13 bases sitting between them. This CDR3 spans 14 amino acids. Looked up from germline, CDR1 is SGHVS and CDR2 is FNYEAQ. CDR3 sequence: CASSRWGATYEQYF. The CDR3 coding sequence is TGTGCCAGCAGCCGATGGGGGGCAACCTACGAGCAGTACTTC.

The rearrangement uses TRBV4-1 and TRBJ1-2; 9 positions match TRBD1. The V gene end was trimmed by 1 base and the J gene end by 7 bases; junction bases not matched to a gene: 7. Germline-derived CDR1 and CDR2 are MGHRA and YSYEKL. The CDR3 has 15 residues. The DNA for the CDR3 is TGCGCCAGCAGCCAAGCTGACAGGGGGACGGGTGGCTACACCTTC. This gives the protein CASSQADRGTGGYTF.

This chain connects TRBV4-2 to TRBJ2-1, with TRBD1 as a possible D gene (7 bases). This CDR3 spans 18 amino acids. Looked up from germline, CDR1 is LGHNA and CDR2 is YNFKEQ. V was pared by 4 bases and J by 1 base, with 20 bases between. The CDR3, as DNA: TGTGCCAGCAGCCTTCAGGGGGGCGGGTCCTCTTCCTACAATGAGCAGTTCTTC. As protein: CASSLQGGGSSSYNEQFF.

This clone showed up just a few times. The chain couples TRBV6-1 to TRBJ1-2, with D possibly matching TRBD1 (6 bases). The length of the CDR3 is 14 residues. V lost 1 base and J lost 4, with 10 bases in between. Germline loops: CDR1 MNHNS, CDR2 SASEGT. CDR3 loop: CASSEVGGGYGYTF. The CDR3 DNA is TGTGCCAGCAGTGAAGTAGGAGGGGGCTATGGCTACACCTTC.

This chain joins TRBV21-1 and TRBJ2-2; TRBD2 was called by the table and not checked on the DNA. TRBV21-1 is classified as a pseudogene. The CDR3 runs to 19 residues. Here the CDR3 DNA reads TGTGCCAGCAGCAAAATTTTAACACTAGCGGGGGGATGGGCCGGGGAGCTGTTTTTT. Its translation: CASSKILTLAGGWAGELFF.

The CDR3: CASSLMGINTGELFF. The CDR3 bases are TGCGCCAGCAGCTTGATGGGTATAAACACCGGGGAGCTGTTTTTT. The genes are TRBV5-1 and TRBJ2-2; unclear D gene. There are 15 residues in the CDR3. Germline V gives CDR1 SGHRS, CDR2 YFSETQ. Between the trimmed V and J ends, which lost 1 base and 2 bases, there was a span of 9 bases.

This chain joins TRBV2 and TRBJ2-3; D possibly corresponds to TRBD1 (5 bases). V lost 6 bases, J lost 0 bases, and 13 bases lay in between. Germline V gene sequence: CDR1 SNHLY, CDR2 FYNNEI. The CDR3 loop spans 15 amino acids. The CDR3 here is CASSREWHSTDTQYF. DNA for the CDR3: TGTGCCAGCAGCAGGGAATGGCACAGCACAGATACGCAGTATTTT.

The CDR3 here is CASSRGYSPLHF. CDR3 nucleotide sequence: TGTGCCAGCAGCAGGGGGTATTCACCCCTCCACTTT. The chain joins TRBV3-1 (or the pseudogene TRBV3-2) to TRBJ1-6, with D maybe TRBD1 (6 bases). This CDR3 has 12 residues. Germline CDR1 and CDR2: LGHDT and YNNKEL (reference sequence). V lost 5 bases and J 8 bases, leaving 7 bases between the germline ends.

This clone was observed once. The rearrangement uses TRBV11-2 and TRBJ1-1; tentatively, D is TRBD1 (6 bases). There are 19 residues in the CDR3. Trimming shortened V by 1 base and J by 0 bases, and 21 bases separated the two germline ends. Germline V CDR1 and CDR2: SGHAT, FQNNGV. CDR3 nucleotide sequence: TGTGCCAGCAGCTTAGTGGGAGCTGGGGGCTGGGGGCTGAACACTGAAGCTTTCTTT. It encodes CASSLVGAGGWGLNTEAFF.

CDR3 sequence: CASSQDRRGYEYF. The CDR3 DNA is TGTGCCAGCAGCCAAGATCGCCGGGGGTATGAGTACTTC. The chain links TRBV14 to TRBJ2-7, with TRBD2 as a possible D gene (6 bases). Germline-derived CDR1 and CDR2 are SGHDN and FVKESK. There are 13 residues in the CDR3. V dropped 0 bases and J dropped 11 bases, with 14 bases sitting between them.

This rearrangement joins TRBV2 to TRBJ1-4; 7 nucleotides align to TRBD1. The CDR3 consists of 14 residues. V was clipped by 5 bases and J by 7 bases; unmatched bases: 7. Germline V gives CDR1 SNHLY, CDR2 FYNNEI. The CDR3, as DNA: TGTGCCAGCAGTTGGACAGGAGTAGGTGAAAAACTGTTTTTT. Protein product: CASSWTGVGEKLFF. The variable domain in full, with the rest retrieved from reference TRBV2 and TRBJ1-4, is EPEVTQTPSHQVTQMGQEVILRCVPISNHLYFYWYRQILGQKVEFLVSFYNNEISEKSEIFDDQFSVERPDGSNFTLKIRSTKLEDSAMYFCASSWTGVGEKLFFGSGTQLSVL.

This chain links TRBV30 with TRBJ1-2, with 10 bases matching TRBD1. This CDR3 contains 13 residues. The J segment lost 7 bases and the V segment lost 3 bases, leaving 5 bases of the junction unmatched. Germline CDR1 is GTSNPN and CDR2 is SVGIG (reference sequence). CDR3: CAWSRQGASGYTF. DNA of the CDR3: TGTGCCTGGAGCCGACAGGGGGCGTCTGGCTACACCTTC.